A single sample gave rise to the 11 T cell receptor delta chains below, sequenced in a study of γδ T cells in repeated Plasmodium falciparum infection. TCRdb reprocessed the multiplex PCR reads through CATT. The sample holds some 50,000 delta-chain clones, roughly 1.5% seen once. Vgamma9/Vdelta2+ and Vdelta2-negative gammadelta T cells were flow-sorted from PBMC for bulk sequencing. Sequencing input: gamma-delta T cells from blood. These receptors came from a pool of human donors (malaria-infected and uninfected, not separated).

This clone was detected a few times. The TCRdb protein comes from a much larger clone and disagrees with this DNA's translation at residue 5, likely due to a read error; the protein given here is derived from the DNA. The rearrangement links TRDV3 to TRDJ1; 10 bases are a match to TRDD3. V lost 1 base, J lost 1 base, and 9 bases stayed unmatched. The V gene's germline CDR1 is TVYSNPD and CDR2 GDNSRS (reference sequence). The CDR3 contains 16 residues. DNA of the CDR3: TGTGCCTTTACCCTCCCTTGGGGGATACCCACCGATAAACTCATCTTT. Its translation: CAFTLPWGIPTDKLIF.

A note on this clone: The protein TCRdb gives is from a much larger clone and does not agree with this DNA's translation at residue 20, likely a read error; the protein shown here comes from the DNA. Written as DNA, the CDR3 is TGTGCTCTTGGGGAACGAGGCTTCTACCCCTACTGGGGGAGACGGGGTAGGTACACCGGTAAACTCATCTTT. Its protein is CALGERGFYPYWGRRGRYTGKLIF. J is TRDJ1 and V is TRDV1; 9 nucleotides align to TRDD3. The CDR3 runs 24 residues. Germline values: CDR1 TSWWSYY, CDR2 QGS.

This clone came up many times. The sample holds other DNA sequences that translate to the same CDR3. The genes are TRDV1 and TRDJ1, with a possible D match to TRDD3 (6 bases). The CDR3 is 20 residues long. V was clipped by 4 bases and J by 4 bases, with 31 bases between them. CDR1 is TSWWSYY, CDR2 QGS, per germline. Here the CDR3 reads CALGVIRLWGPQRAGDKLIF. The CDR3 DNA reads TGTGCTCTTGGGGTAATCCGCCTCTGGGGCCCCCAACGGGCTGGCGATAAACTCATCTTT.

This clone was seen repeatedly, ten times or more. The gene calls are TRDV2 and TRDJ1, with 9 bases identical to TRDD3. The V and J ends lost 1 base and 1 base, in that order; junction bases with no gene match: 12. Germline V lookup: CDR1 GEAIGNYY, CDR2 EKD. The CDR3 runs to 18 residues. CDR3: CACDTLLLGDRGTDKLIF. In nucleotides, the CDR3 is TGTGCCTGTGACACTCTCCTACTGGGGGACAGGGGCACCGATAAACTCATCTTT.

As concerns this clone: TCRdb records a much larger clone's protein for this DNA, with a difference at residue 12 that likely arises from a read error; the protein given is the translation of the DNA. The chain has TRDV1 and TRDJ1; TRDD2 matches at 7 bases. The CDR3 consists of 19 residues. J lost 1 base, V lost 3 bases, and 17 bases had no gene match. Per germline, CDR1 TSWWSYY and CDR2 QGS. CDR3 residues: CALGDNLPSSFHFTDKLIF. In DNA, the CDR3 is TGTGCTCTTGGGGATAACCTGCCTTCCTCTTTTCATTTCACCGATAAACTCATCTTT.

Notes on this clone: This DNA's translation differs at residue 19 from TCRdb's protein, which comes from a much larger clone; a read error is likely, and the protein shown is translated from the DNA. The rearrangement joins TRDV1 to TRDJ1; 12 nucleotides align to TRDD3. Germline loops: CDR1 TSWWSYY, CDR2 QGS. The CDR3 has 25 residues. J was trimmed by 1 base and V by 0 bases; bases with no gene match: 27. CDR3 loop: CALGELSSGRRTLGDTLLCTDKLIF. The CDR3 DNA is TGTGCTCTTGGGGAACTTTCCTCCGGTCGTCGAACTCTGGGGGATACGCTCCTGTGCACCGATAAACTCATCTTT.

This clone was observed many times. The chain joins TRDV1 to TRDJ1; no firm D call. This CDR3 region has 15 residues. Germline lookup yields CDR1 TSWWSYY and CDR2 QGS. Trimming shortened V by 4 bases and J by 0 bases, and 12 bases separated the two germline ends. The CDR3 nucleotides are TGTGCTCTTGGGGCGAGATTCCCTTACACCGATAAACTCATCTTT. Residues: CALGARFPYTDKLIF.

This clone was recorded a few times. A far larger clone is one base from this, pointing to a likely read error. Other DNA sequences from this sample encode an identical CDR3 as well. V gene TRDV1 combines with J gene TRDJ1, with TRDD2 matching 7 bases. The J gene was not available in TCRdb and was assigned here by matching the DNA to germline segments. This CDR3 is 25 amino acids long. V was clipped by 3 bases and J by 1 base; unmatched bases: 35. The germline V gene has CDR1 TSWWSYY and CDR2 QGS. The CDR3 DNA reads as TGTGCTCTTGGGGACCTAAGGCCCATTCCTACGAGAATGGGGAGGGCTTATAACTCCACCGATAAACTCATCTTT. Protein: CALGDLRPIPTRMGRAYNSTDKLIF.

As regards this clone: With only one base between it and a far larger clone, this is likely a read error. Other DNA sequences in the sample encode the same CDR3. This chain uses TRDV1 with TRDJ1; possible D gene TRDD3, 8 bases. Trimming left V 6 bases short and J 2 bases short, with 43 bases between. The CDR3 covers 24 residues. The V gene's germline CDR1 is TSWWSYY and CDR2 QGS. DNA of the CDR3: TGTGCTCTTGGAGATCGCAAGGCCTTCCTTTCCTCGTACTGGGGGTCCCGAGGAACCGATAAACTCATCTTT. The encoded protein is CALGDRKAFLSSYWGSRGTDKLIF.

In its sample, this clone was seen a few times. This sequence joins TRDV1 and TRDJ1; D ambiguous. Germline assignment: CDR1 TSWWSYY and CDR2 QGS. V was shortened by 3 bases and J by 10 bases, with 24 bases between the two germline ends. This CDR3 region has 16 residues. The CDR3 spells CALGDPILPSYRRLIF. The CDR3, as DNA: TGTGCTCTTGGGGACCCTATTCTCCCATCATACCGGAGACTCATCTTT.

In regard to this clone: Since a far larger clone is one base different, this is likely a read error. In the same sample, other DNA sequences code for this CDR3. The V call is TRDV1, the J call TRDJ2, with TRDD3 as a possible D gene (6 bases). The J gene was missing in TCRdb and was found by matching the end of the DNA to germline. The CDR3 has 15 residues. The germline CDR1 and CDR2 sequences are TSWWSYY and QGS. The ends were cut back, 9 bases at V and 8 bases at J, with 22 bases in the middle. CDR3 amino acids: CALTYEGISTAQLFF. The CDR3 DNA reads as TGTGCTCTGACCTACGAAGGGATATCGACGGCACAACTCTTCTTT.